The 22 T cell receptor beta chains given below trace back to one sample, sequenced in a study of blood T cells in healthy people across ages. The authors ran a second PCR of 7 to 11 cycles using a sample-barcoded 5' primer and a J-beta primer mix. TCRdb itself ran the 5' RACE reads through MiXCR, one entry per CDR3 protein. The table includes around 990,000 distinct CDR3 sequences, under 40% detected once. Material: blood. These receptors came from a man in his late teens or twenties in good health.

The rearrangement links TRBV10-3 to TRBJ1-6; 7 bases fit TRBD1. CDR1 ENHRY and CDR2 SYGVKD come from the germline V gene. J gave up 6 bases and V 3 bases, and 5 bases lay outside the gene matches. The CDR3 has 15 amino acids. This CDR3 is CAISDYRGSNSPLHF. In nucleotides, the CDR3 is TGTGCCATCAGTGATTACAGGGGTTCTAATTCACCCCTCCACTTT.

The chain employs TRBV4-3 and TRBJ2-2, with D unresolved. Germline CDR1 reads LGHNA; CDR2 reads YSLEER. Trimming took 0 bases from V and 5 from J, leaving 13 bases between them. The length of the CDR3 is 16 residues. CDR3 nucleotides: TGCGCCAGCAGCCAAGATTCCCCGAGTTGGACCGGGGAGCTGTTTTTT. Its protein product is CASSQDSPSWTGELFF.

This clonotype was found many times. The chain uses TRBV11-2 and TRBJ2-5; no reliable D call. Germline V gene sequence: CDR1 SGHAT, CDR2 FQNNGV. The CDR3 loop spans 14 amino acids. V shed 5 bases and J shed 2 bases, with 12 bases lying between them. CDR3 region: CASSRSGTQETQYF. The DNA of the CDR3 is TGTGCCAGCAGCCGTTCAGGCACACAAGAGACCCAGTACTTC.

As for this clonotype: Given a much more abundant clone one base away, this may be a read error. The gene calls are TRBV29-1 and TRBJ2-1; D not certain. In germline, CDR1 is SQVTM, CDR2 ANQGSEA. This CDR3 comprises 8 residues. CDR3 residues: CGVSEQFF. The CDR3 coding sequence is TGCGGCGTTAGTGAGCAGTTCTTC.

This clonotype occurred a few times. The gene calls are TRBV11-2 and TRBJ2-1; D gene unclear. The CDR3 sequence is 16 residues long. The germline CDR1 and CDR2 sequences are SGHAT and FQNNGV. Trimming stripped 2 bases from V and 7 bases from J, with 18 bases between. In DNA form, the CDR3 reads TGTGCCAGCAGCTTACATATTAGCTTTTCCTTAAATGAGCAGTTCTTC. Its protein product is CASSLHISFSLNEQFF.

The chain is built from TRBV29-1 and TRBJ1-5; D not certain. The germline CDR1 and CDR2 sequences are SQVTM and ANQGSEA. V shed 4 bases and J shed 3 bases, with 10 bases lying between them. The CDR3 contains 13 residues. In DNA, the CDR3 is TGCAGCGTTGCGGACGGTGTCAATCAGCCCCAGCATTTT. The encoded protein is CSVADGVNQPQHF.

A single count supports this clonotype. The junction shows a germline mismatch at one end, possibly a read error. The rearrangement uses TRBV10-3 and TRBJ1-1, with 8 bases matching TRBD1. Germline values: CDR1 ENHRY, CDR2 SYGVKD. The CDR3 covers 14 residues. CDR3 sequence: CAISLGQVNTEAFF. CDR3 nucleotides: TGTGCCATCAGTTTGGGACAGGTGAATACTGAAGCTTTCTTT.

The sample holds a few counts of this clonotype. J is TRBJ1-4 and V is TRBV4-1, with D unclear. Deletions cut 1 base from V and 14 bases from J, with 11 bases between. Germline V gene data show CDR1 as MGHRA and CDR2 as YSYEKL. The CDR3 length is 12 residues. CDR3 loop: CASSQVPGHLFF. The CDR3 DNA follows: TGCGCCAGCAGCCAAGTTCCAGGCCATCTGTTTTTT.

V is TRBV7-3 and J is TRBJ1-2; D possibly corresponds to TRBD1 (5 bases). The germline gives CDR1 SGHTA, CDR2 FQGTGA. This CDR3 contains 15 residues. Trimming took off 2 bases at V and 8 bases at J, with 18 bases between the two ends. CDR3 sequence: CASSLEAGAARGYTF. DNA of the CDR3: TGTGCCAGCAGCTTAGAGGCCGGGGCAGCCCGGGGCTACACCTTC.

CDR3 coding DNA: TGTGCCAGCAGTTACTCGAGTGTGGGAAATGAGCAGTACTTC. It yields the protein CASSYSSVGNEQYF. The chain joins TRBV6-2 or TRBV6-3 to TRBJ2-5, with D hard to call. CDR1 is MNHEY and CDR2 is SVGEGT in the germline V gene. Trimming took off 0 bases at V and 11 bases at J, with 16 bases between the two ends. CDR3 length: 14 amino acids.

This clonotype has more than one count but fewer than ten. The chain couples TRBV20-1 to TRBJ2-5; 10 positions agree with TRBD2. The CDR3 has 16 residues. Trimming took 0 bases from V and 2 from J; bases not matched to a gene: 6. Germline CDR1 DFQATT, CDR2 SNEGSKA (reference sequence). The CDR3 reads CSARDLLAGDQETQYF. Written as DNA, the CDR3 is TGCAGTGCTAGAGACCTTCTAGCGGGGGATCAAGAGACCCAGTACTTC.

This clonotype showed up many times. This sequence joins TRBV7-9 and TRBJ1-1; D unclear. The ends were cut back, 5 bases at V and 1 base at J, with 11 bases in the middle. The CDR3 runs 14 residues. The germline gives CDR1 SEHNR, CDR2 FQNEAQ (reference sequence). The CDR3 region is CASSVMTENTEAFF. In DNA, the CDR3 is TGTGCCAGCAGCGTAATGACGGAGAACACTGAAGCTTTCTTT.

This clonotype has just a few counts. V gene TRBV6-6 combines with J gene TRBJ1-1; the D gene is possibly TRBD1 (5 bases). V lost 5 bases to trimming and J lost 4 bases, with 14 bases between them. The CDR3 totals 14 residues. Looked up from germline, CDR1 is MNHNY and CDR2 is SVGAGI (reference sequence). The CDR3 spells CASSPQGRSTEAFF. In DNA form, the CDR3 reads TGTGCCAGCAGTCCCCAGGGAAGGTCCACTGAAGCTTTCTTT.

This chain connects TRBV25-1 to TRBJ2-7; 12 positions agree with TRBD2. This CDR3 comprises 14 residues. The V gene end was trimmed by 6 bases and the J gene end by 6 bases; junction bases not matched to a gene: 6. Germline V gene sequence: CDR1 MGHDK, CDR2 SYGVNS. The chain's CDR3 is CASRPSGGEREQYF. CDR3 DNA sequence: TGTGCCAGCAGACCTAGCGGGGGGGAGCGCGAGCAGTACTTC.

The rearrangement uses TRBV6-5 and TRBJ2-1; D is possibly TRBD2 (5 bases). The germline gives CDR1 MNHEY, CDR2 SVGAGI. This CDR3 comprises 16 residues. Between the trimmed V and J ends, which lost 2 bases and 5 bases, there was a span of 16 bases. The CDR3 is CASSYRGFTLHNEQFF. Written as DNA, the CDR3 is TGTGCCAGCAGTTACCGAGGGTTCACCCTCCACAATGAGCAGTTCTTC.

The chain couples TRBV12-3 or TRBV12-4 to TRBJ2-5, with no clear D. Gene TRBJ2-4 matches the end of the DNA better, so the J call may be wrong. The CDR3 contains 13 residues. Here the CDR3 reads CASSYRAQNIQYF. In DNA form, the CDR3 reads TGTGCCAGCAGCTACCGTGCTCAAAACATTCAGTACTTC.

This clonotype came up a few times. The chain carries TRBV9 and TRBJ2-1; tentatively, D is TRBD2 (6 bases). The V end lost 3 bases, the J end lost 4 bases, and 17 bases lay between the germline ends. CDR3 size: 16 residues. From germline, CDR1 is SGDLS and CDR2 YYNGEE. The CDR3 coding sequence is TGTGCCAGCAGCGCCGGCTTGGGACTGCCATACAATGAGCAGTTCTTC. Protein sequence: CASSAGLGLPYNEQFF.

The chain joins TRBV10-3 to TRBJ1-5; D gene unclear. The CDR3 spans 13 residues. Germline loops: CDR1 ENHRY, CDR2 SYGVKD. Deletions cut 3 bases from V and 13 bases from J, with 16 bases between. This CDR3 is CAISDPGVPVQHF. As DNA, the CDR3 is TGTGCCATCAGTGACCCCGGGGTACCAGTTCAGCATTTT.

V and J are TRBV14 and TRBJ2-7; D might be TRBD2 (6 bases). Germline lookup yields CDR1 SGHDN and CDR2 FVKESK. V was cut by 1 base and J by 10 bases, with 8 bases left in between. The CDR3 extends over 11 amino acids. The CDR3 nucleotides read TGTGCCAGCAGCCAAGGGGCGGGACAGTACTTC. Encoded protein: CASSQGAGQYF. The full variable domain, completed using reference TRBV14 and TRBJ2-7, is EAGVTQFPSHSVIEKGQTVTLRCDPISGHDNLYWYRRVMGKEIKFLLHFVKESKQDESGMPNNRFLAERTGGTYSTLKVQPAELEDSGVYFCASSQGAGQYFGPGTRLTVT.

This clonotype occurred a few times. CDR3 DNA sequence: TGCGCCAGCAGCCCCGGACCGAGTACAAGGGAGCTGTTTTTT. It yields the protein CASSPGPSTRELFF. The J gene is TRBJ2-2, the V gene TRBV4-3; D is ambiguous. The CDR3 is made up of 14 amino acids. The V end was cut by 4 bases, the J end by 9 bases, with 15 bases between. Germline V gene data show CDR1 as LGHNA and CDR2 as YSLEER.

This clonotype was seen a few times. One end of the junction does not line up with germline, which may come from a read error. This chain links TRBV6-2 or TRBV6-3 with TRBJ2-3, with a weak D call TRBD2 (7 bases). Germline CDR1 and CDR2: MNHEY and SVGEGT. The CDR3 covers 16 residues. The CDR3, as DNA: TGTGCCAGTAGTTACTTCGAGCGGGGACAAGGGAATACGCAGTATTTT. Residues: CASSYFERGQGNTQYF.

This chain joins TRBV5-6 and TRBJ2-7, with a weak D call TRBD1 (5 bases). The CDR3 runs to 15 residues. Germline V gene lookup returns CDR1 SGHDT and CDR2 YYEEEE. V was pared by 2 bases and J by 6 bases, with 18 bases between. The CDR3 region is CASSLRQSATVEQYF. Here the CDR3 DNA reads TGTGCCAGCAGCTTACGACAGTCTGCTACGGTCGAGCAGTACTTC.